The 29 T cell receptor beta chains below all came from one sample that was sequenced in a study of CD8 T cells in Susac syndrome. RNA, at about 0.45 to 1 ug, was reverse transcribed with random hexamers. MiXCR, run by TCRdb on the immunoSEQ multiplex PCR reads, gives a single entry per CDR3 protein. The sample consists of about 130,000 distinct CDR3 sequences, roughly 94% of them appearing once. Material: CD4+ T cells from PBMCs. The receptor set was obtained from a human donor with multiple sclerosis.

The chain has TRBV6-2 or TRBV6-3 and TRBJ2-5, with 10 bases lining up with TRBD1. CDR1 and CDR2 from the germline V gene are MNHEY and SVGEGT. The CDR3 sequence is 15 residues long. The junction had 7 bases not matched to a gene; V was cut back by 5 bases and J by 4 bases. The CDR3 DNA follows: TGTGCCAGCAGTCCCCTCGGGACAGGGGCAGAGACCCAGTACTTC. It translates to CASSPLGTGAETQYF.

The gene calls are TRBV19 and TRBJ2-4; possibly TRBD1 or TRBD2 for D (6 bases each). The CDR3 runs 17 residues. Germline values: CDR1 LNHDA, CDR2 SQIVND (reference sequence). The V end lost 3 bases, the J end lost 7 bases, and 22 bases lay between the germline ends. The chain's CDR3 is CASSIGRGGLLGNIQYF. For the CDR3, the DNA is TGTGCCAGTAGTATCGGCAGGGGCGGACTACTCGGGAACATTCAGTACTTC.

This clonotype was picked up one time. The chain has TRBV6-5 and TRBJ2-1; D is perhaps TRBD2 (5 bases). V shed 7 bases and J shed 2 bases, with 12 bases lying between them. CDR3 size: 14 residues. CDR1 and CDR2 from the germline V gene are MNHEY and SVGAGI. The CDR3 region has the DNA TGTGCCAGCACCCAGGCTAGCCCCTACAATGAGCAGTTCTTC. Its protein is CASTQASPYNEQFF.

This chain links TRBV12-3 or TRBV12-4 with TRBJ1-1; TRBD1 matches 10 bases. J lost 6 bases, V lost 1 base, and 2 bases had no gene match. CDR3 length: 14 residues. CDR3 in amino acids: CASSLVGTGAEAFF. CDR3 bases: TGTGCCAGCAGTTTAGTGGGGACAGGGGCTGAAGCTTTCTTT.

The rearrangement links TRBV6-6 to TRBJ1-5; D gene ambiguous. Deletions cut 5 bases from V and 3 bases from J, with 14 bases between. Germline V gives CDR1 MNHNY, CDR2 SVGAGI (reference sequence). The CDR3 length is 15 residues. This CDR3 is CASSIPHTTNQPQHF. CDR3 coding DNA: TGTGCCAGCAGTATCCCTCACACGACCAATCAGCCCCAGCATTTT.

This clonotype was counted once. The V and J genes are TRBV3-1 and TRBJ2-1, with TRBD2 matching 7 bases. The CDR3 sequence is 14 residues long. The germline V gene encodes CDR1 LGHDT and CDR2 YNNKEL (reference sequence). Trimming removed 2 bases from V and 9 bases from J; junction bases left unmatched: 7. CDR3 region: CASSQSPGRGEQFF. In nucleotides, the CDR3 is TGTGCCAGCAGCCAATCCCCTGGGAGGGGTGAGCAGTTCTTC.

This chain links TRBV11-1 with TRBJ2-5; D remains ambiguous. Germline-derived CDR1 and CDR2 are SGHAT and FQDESV (reference sequence). V lost 6 bases and J lost 5, with 13 bases in between. The CDR3 length is 13 residues. The DNA for the CDR3 is TGTGCCAGCAGGAAACGAGCATGGGAGACCCAGTACTTC. This gives the protein CASRKRAWETQYF. Variable domain in full (rest from reference TRBV11-1 and TRBJ2-5): EAEVAQSPRYKITEKSQAVAFWCDPISGHATLYWYRQILGQGPELLVQFQDESVVDDSQLPKDRFSAERLKGVDSTLKIQPAELGDSAMYLCASRKRAWETQYFGPGTRLLVL.

The V call is TRBV2, the J call TRBJ2-1, with 7 bases matching TRBD1. The V gene end was trimmed by 7 bases and the J gene end by 4 bases; junction bases not matched to a gene: 10. The CDR3 length is 15 residues. The germline V gene has CDR1 SNHLY and CDR2 FYNNEI. In nucleotides, the CDR3 is TGTGCCAGCACCCCCGGGACAGAAGCTTACAATGAGCAGTTCTTC. Encoded protein: CASTPGTEAYNEQFF.

This sequence joins TRBV5-4 and TRBJ2-7; D not certain. CDR3 length: 14 residues. The germline V gene encodes CDR1 SGHNT and CDR2 YYREEE (reference sequence). V lost 3 bases to trimming and J lost 2 bases, with 12 bases between them. CDR3 region: CASSSPSNPYEQYF. The DNA for the CDR3 is TGTGCCAGCAGCTCCCCTTCGAACCCCTACGAGCAGTACTTC.

CDR3 sequence: CASTQGGNTIYF. DNA for the CDR3: TGTGCCAGCACCCAGGGGGGAAACACCATATATTTT. The rearrangement uses TRBV6-5 and TRBJ1-3; possibly TRBD1 for D (6 bases). The germline gives CDR1 MNHEY, CDR2 SVGAGI. The CDR3 consists of 12 residues. V was clipped by 7 bases and J by 4 bases, with 8 bases between them.

The CDR3 nucleotides read TGTGCCAGCAGCTTAGCCGGGACTGGTAACACCGGGGAGCTGTTTTTT. The encoded protein is CASSLAGTGNTGELFF. The V call is TRBV7-6, the J call TRBJ2-2; D may be TRBD2 (6 bases). The CDR3 is made up of 16 amino acids. Trimming cost V 0 bases and J 2 bases, with 10 bases left between them. Germline lookup yields CDR1 SGHVS and CDR2 FNYEAQ. The whole variable domain, remainder taken from reference TRBV7-6 and TRBJ2-2, is GAGVSQSPRYKVTKRGQDVALRCDPISGHVSLYWYRQALGQGPEFLTYFNYEAQQDKSGLPNDRFSAERPEGSISTLTIQRTEQRDSAMYRCASSLAGTGNTGELFFGEGSRLTVL.

This clonotype was recorded only once. This chain links TRBV5-6 with TRBJ1-1; D uncertain. Trimming removed 0 bases from V and 5 bases from J, with 11 bases in between. Germline CDR1 is SGHDT and CDR2 is YYEEEE. The CDR3 totals 14 residues. The chain's CDR3 is CASSLASGKTEAFF. The CDR3 DNA follows: TGTGCCAGCAGCTTGGCATCTGGGAAGACTGAAGCTTTCTTT.

This CDR3 reads CASTLGTSGGPGETQYF. CDR3 DNA: TGTGCCAGCACCCTGGGGACTAGCGGGGGGCCCGGGGAGACCCAGTACTTC. V is TRBV12-3 or TRBV12-4 and J is TRBJ2-5, with 15 bases that match TRBD2. This CDR3 comprises 17 residues. V shed 7 bases, J shed 5 bases, and the junction held 11 bases outside the gene matches.

Here the CDR3 DNA reads TGTGCCAGCAGCTTGGCCGGTGAAGCGGTGAATGAGCAGTTCTTC. This encodes CASSLAGEAVNEQFF. The gene calls are TRBV5-4 and TRBJ2-1; possible D gene TRBD2, 5 bases. Deletions cut 0 bases from V and 7 bases from J, with 14 bases between. This CDR3 contains 15 residues. Germline-derived CDR1 and CDR2 are SGHNT and YYREEE (reference sequence). The variable domain in full, with the rest retrieved from reference TRBV5-4 and TRBJ2-1, is ETGVTQSPTHLIKTRGQQVTLRCSSQSGHNTVSWYQQALGQGPQFIFQYYREEENGRGNFPPRFSGLQFPNYSSELNVNALELDDSALYLCASSLAGEAVNEQFFGPGTRLTVL.

The chain uses TRBV9 and TRBJ2-1; 10 bases are shared with TRBD2. This CDR3 region has 16 residues. The germline V gene encodes CDR1 SGDLS and CDR2 YYNGEE. After removal of 4 bases from V and 10 bases from J, the junction contained 14 bases not matched to a gene. CDR3 in amino acids: CASSPRRSGGVREQFF. The CDR3 bases are TGTGCCAGCAGCCCCCGGCGGAGCGGGGGGGTTCGCGAGCAGTTCTTC.

This clonotype appeared a single time. This chain links TRBV6-5 with TRBJ2-5, with 7 positions matching TRBD2. Germline loops: CDR1 MNHEY, CDR2 SVGAGI. With 4 bases clipped from V and 9 bases from J, the junction kept 14 bases outside the gene matches. The CDR3 spans 15 residues. CDR3 sequence reads: CASSSYSARGVAQYF. In DNA form, the CDR3 reads TGTGCCAGCAGTTCCTACTCAGCCCGGGGGGTGGCCCAGTACTTC.

CDR3 residues: CASSSRAQETQYF. The CDR3 coding sequence is TGTGCCAGCAGCTCGAGGGCCCAAGAGACCCAGTACTTC. The chain joins TRBV7-9 to TRBJ2-5, with D tentatively TRBD2 (5 bases). The CDR3 length is 13 residues. V shed 4 bases and J shed 1 base, with 7 bases lying between them. Germline CDR1 is SEHNR and CDR2 is FQNEAQ (reference sequence).

The V and J genes are TRBV12-3 or TRBV12-4 and TRBJ1-2, with D possibly TRBD1 on 6 matching bases. V dropped 7 bases and J dropped 4 bases, with 13 bases sitting between them. The CDR3 length is 13 residues. CDR3 bases: TGTGCCAGCAAGCCGGGACAACTCTATGGCTACACCTTC. Translated, it gives CASKPGQLYGYTF.

The chain links TRBV7-9 to TRBJ2-6; no firm D call. Germline-derived CDR1 and CDR2 are SEHNR and FQNEAQ (reference sequence). The CDR3 covers 15 residues. V dropped 4 bases and J dropped 0 bases, with 7 bases sitting between them. DNA of the CDR3: TGTGCCAGCAGCTCGTCCAACTCTGGGGCCAACGTCCTGACTTTC. Protein product: CASSSSNSGANVLTF. The full variable domain, in which reference TRBV7-9 and TRBJ2-6 provide the parts outside the CDR3, is DTGVSQNPRHKITKRGQNVTFRCDPISEHNRLYWYRQTLGQGPEFLTYFQNEAQLEKSRLLSDRFSAERPKGSFSTLEIQRTEQGDSAMYLCASSSSNSGANVLTFGAGSRLTVL.

The rearrangement uses TRBV11-2 and TRBJ2-7, with 7 bases aligning to TRBD1. This CDR3 contains 16 residues. From germline, CDR1 is SGHAT and CDR2 FQNNGV. Trimming took 4 bases from V and 2 from J; bases not matched to a gene: 11. CDR3 amino acids: CASSSTGTVLPYEQYF. In DNA form, the CDR3 reads TGTGCCAGCAGCTCAACCGGGACAGTTCTCCCCTACGAGCAGTACTTC.

The chain joins TRBV5-1 to TRBJ2-2, with unresolved D. The V gene lost 1 base and the J gene lost 1 base, with 14 bases spanning the gap. Per germline, CDR1 SGHRS and CDR2 YFSETQ. The CDR3 contains 17 residues. CDR3 residues: CASSLLSPSMNTGELFF. For the CDR3, the DNA is TGCGCCAGCAGCTTGCTATCACCCTCTATGAACACCGGGGAGCTGTTTTTT.

The V and J genes are TRBV15 and TRBJ2-4; 9 bases agree with TRBD2. V gave up 0 bases and J gave up 3 bases; unmatched junction bases: 6. Per the germline V gene, CDR1 is LNHNV and CDR2 is YYDKDF (reference sequence). The CDR3 consists of 17 residues. CDR3 sequence reads: CATSREMLTSGKNIQYF. The CDR3 coding sequence is TGTGCCACCAGCAGAGAAATGCTGACTAGCGGCAAAAACATTCAGTACTTC. Filled out from reference TRBV15 and TRBJ2-4, the complete variable domain reads DAMVIQNPRYQVTQFGKPVTLSCSQTLNHNVMYWYQQKSSQAPKLLFHYYDKDFNNEADTPDNFQSRRPNTSFCFLDIRSPGLGDTAMYLCATSREMLTSGKNIQYFGAGTRLSVL.

J is TRBJ2-2 and V is TRBV7-2; 10 nucleotides agree with TRBD2. J was trimmed by 7 bases and V by 5 bases; bases with no gene match: 13. The CDR3 is 17 amino acids. Germline CDR1 and CDR2: SGHTA and FQGNSA. CDR3 DNA: TGTGCCAGCAGCCCCACGTTAGGGACTAGCGTTGGCGGGGAGCTGTTTTTT. It specifies CASSPTLGTSVGGELFF.

This clonotype was detected once. The rearrangement uses TRBV19 and TRBJ1-3; TRBD1 matches at 7 bases. The J segment lost 3 bases and the V segment lost 5 bases, leaving 7 bases of the junction unmatched. CDR3 length equals 15 residues. Looked up from germline, CDR1 is LNHDA and CDR2 is SQIVND (reference sequence). The DNA of the CDR3 is TGTGCCAGTAGTCTCCCGGGACAGCTTGGAAACACCATATATTTT. Translation: CASSLPGQLGNTIYF.

The J gene is TRBJ2-5, the V gene TRBV6-5; 9 nucleotides agree with TRBD2. J gave up 1 base and V 4 bases, and 4 bases lay outside the gene matches. Germline CDR1 is MNHEY and CDR2 is SVGAGI. This CDR3 has 15 amino acids. The CDR3 reads CASSWASGVQETQYF. The DNA for the CDR3 is TGTGCCAGCAGTTGGGCTAGCGGGGTCCAAGAGACCCAGTACTTC.

This chain links TRBV27 with TRBJ1-5; unclear D gene. Germline-derived CDR1 and CDR2 are MNHEY and SMNVEV (reference sequence). The CDR3 loop spans 14 amino acids. V gave up 5 bases and J gave up 1 base, with 9 bases separating them. The CDR3 here is CASSPVHSNQPQHF. In DNA, the CDR3 is TGTGCCAGCAGTCCCGTTCACAGCAATCAGCCCCAGCATTTT.

This rearrangement joins TRBV5-6 to TRBJ1-2; D uncertain. The V gene's germline CDR1 is SGHDT and CDR2 YYEEEE. Trimming left V 3 bases short and J 2 bases short, with 11 bases between. The length of the CDR3 is 14 residues. The CDR3 loop is CASSYSDLNYGYTF. CDR3 nucleotide sequence: TGTGCCAGCAGCTACAGCGACCTAAACTATGGCTACACCTTC. Full variable domain (outside the CDR3, taken from reference TRBV5-6 and TRBJ1-2): DAGVTQSPTHLIKTRGQQVTLRCSPKSGHDTVSWYQQALGQGPQFIFQYYEEEERQRGNFPDRFSGHQFPNYSSELNVNALLLGDSALYLCASSYSDLNYGYTFGSGTRLTVV.

The V and J genes are TRBV6-2 or TRBV6-3 and TRBJ2-2; unclear D gene. V lost 7 bases, J lost 4 bases, and 22 bases lay in between. Germline V CDR1 and CDR2: MNHEY, SVGEGT. The CDR3 extends over 17 amino acids. CDR3 in amino acids: CASIPNYGLSGTGELFF. The CDR3 DNA is TGTGCCAGCATTCCCAATTACGGTCTTTCGGGCACCGGGGAGCTGTTTTTT.

J is TRBJ2-5 and V is TRBV27; a possible D gene is TRBD2 (7 bases). Germline loops: CDR1 MNHEY, CDR2 SMNVEV (reference sequence). The CDR3 covers 14 residues. The V and J ends lost 3 bases and 7 bases respectively, with 15 bases between them. In DNA, the CDR3 is TGTGCCAGCAGTTTGGAGACTAGGGGGGGGACCCAGTACTTC. It yields the protein CASSLETRGGTQYF.